These T cell receptor beta chains were read from a single sample in a study of T cells of healthy individuals. TCRdb independently ran MiXCR on the 5' RACE reads; one entry per CDR3 protein. The sample carries 60,000 to 80,000 distinct CDR3 sequences, around 15% recorded once. The receptors originated from a human donor in good health. The CDR3 runs from the conserved cysteine through the conserved F or W. A D gene is named only where the DNA matches it firmly. Size is stated for part of the rows, as once, few or many counts, or as a class when the clone is expanded.

d_call: TRBD2; v_call: TRBV7-9; clone_size: .; j_call: TRBJ2-1; cdr3_nt: TGTGCCAGCAGCCTTAGCGGGGTTAATGAGCAGTTCTTC; cdr3_aa: CASSLSGVNEQFF
d_call: TRBD1; v_call: TRBV18; clone_size: .; j_call: TRBJ1-5; cdr3_nt: TGTGCCAGCCCACAATCTACAGGGGCGAATCAGCCCCAGCATTTT; cdr3_aa: CASPQSTGANQPQHF
d_call: .; v_call: TRBV18; clone_size: many; j_call: TRBJ1-6; cdr3_nt: TGTGCCAGCTCACCCCAAAACTGGCCCCTCCACTTT; cdr3_aa: CASSPQNWPLHF
d_call: .; v_call: TRBV2; clone_size: many; j_call: TRBJ1-5; cdr3_nt: TGTGCCAGCAGTGAATCCGCCCGAACCTATCAGCCCCAGCATTTT; cdr3_aa: CASSESARTYQPQHF
d_call: TRBD2; v_call: TRBV12-3/TRBV12-4; clone_size: many; j_call: TRBJ2-2; cdr3_nt: TGTGCCAGCAGTTTATTGGCTAGCGGGGGGGGACCGAACACCGGGGAGCTGTTTTTT; cdr3_aa: CASSLLASGGGPNTGELFF
d_call: TRBD2; v_call: TRBV20-1; clone_size: few; j_call: TRBJ2-5; cdr3_nt: TGCAGTGCTTCCGGACTAGCGGGTTCCGAAGAGACCCAGTACTTC; cdr3_aa: CSASGLAGSEETQYF
d_call: .; v_call: TRBV27; clone_size: .; j_call: TRBJ2-1; cdr3_nt: TGTGCCAGCAGAGCCGTGATGGGGGGGGCCCACAATGAGCAGTTCTTC; cdr3_aa: CASRAVMGGAHNEQFF
d_call: TRBD2; v_call: TRBV4-3; clone_size: many; j_call: TRBJ2-1; cdr3_nt: TGCGCCAGCAGCCAGGGACTAGCGGGAGGGCCTTACAATGAGCAGTTCTTC; cdr3_aa: CASSQGLAGGPYNEQFF
d_call: TRBD1; v_call: TRBV7-9; clone_size: .; j_call: TRBJ2-5; cdr3_nt: TGTGCCAGCAACTTCCACCCACAGGGGACCAAAGAGACCCAGTACTTC; cdr3_aa: CASNFHPQGTKETQYF
d_call: .; v_call: TRBV12-3/TRBV12-4; clone_size: .; j_call: TRBJ1-5; cdr3_nt: TGTGCCAGCAGTGGGACGCATCAGCCCCAGCATTTT; cdr3_aa: CASSGTHQPQHF
d_call: TRBD2; v_call: TRBV20-1; clone_size: many; j_call: TRBJ2-2; cdr3_nt: TGCAGTGCTAGAGCGGGGGGAGGGGACGGGGAGCTGTTTTTT; cdr3_aa: CSARAGGGDGELFF
d_call: .; v_call: TRBV28; clone_size: .; j_call: TRBJ2-1; cdr3_nt: TGTGCCAGCAGTTTCCCCCTGGGGCGGGGGACATCCTACAATGAGCAGTTCTTC; cdr3_aa: CASSFPLGRGTSYNEQFF
d_call: TRBD1; v_call: TRBV5-1; clone_size: few; j_call: TRBJ1-1; cdr3_nt: TGCGCCAGCAGCTTGGAGGGGGCGGGGACTGAAGCTTTCTTT; cdr3_aa: CASSLEGAGTEAFF
d_call: .; v_call: TRBV5-1; clone_size: .; j_call: TRBJ2-3; cdr3_nt: TGCGCCAGCAGCTTGCCCGGCAGGGGGGCAGATACGCAGTATTTT; cdr3_aa: CASSLPGRGADTQYF
d_call: .; v_call: TRBV7-9; clone_size: .; j_call: TRBJ2-2; cdr3_nt: TGTGCCAGCAGTTTGAGGACAGACTACACCGGGGAGCTGTTTTTT; cdr3_aa: CASSLRTDYTGELFF
d_call: .; v_call: TRBV6-6; clone_size: .; j_call: TRBJ1-3; cdr3_nt: TGTGCCAGCAGACTTGAGGGAAACACCATATATTTT; cdr3_aa: CASRLEGNTIYF
d_call: .; v_call: TRBV5-5; clone_size: .; j_call: TRBJ2-7; cdr3_nt: TGTGCCAGCAGCTTGGACAGGGATGGGTACGAGCAGTACTTC; cdr3_aa: CASSLDRDGYEQYF
d_call: .; v_call: TRBV12-5; clone_size: many; j_call: TRBJ2-2; cdr3_nt: TGTGCTAGTGGCGAGGGGGACACCCGTTATATCACCGGGGAGCTGTTTTTT; cdr3_aa: CASGEGDTRYITGELFF
d_call: .; v_call: TRBV5-1; clone_size: few; j_call: TRBJ1-4; cdr3_nt: TGCGCCAGCAGCACCCGGACGGATGAAAAACTGTTTTTT; cdr3_aa: CASSTRTDEKLFF
d_call: .; v_call: TRBV7-3; clone_size: .; j_call: TRBJ2-3; cdr3_nt: TGTGCCAGCAGCTCAGAGGGGACACACGGCACAGATACGCAGTATTTT; cdr3_aa: CASSSEGTHGTDTQYF
d_call: .; v_call: TRBV19; clone_size: many; j_call: TRBJ2-1; cdr3_nt: TGTGCCACCAACGAGGGGGGACCCTCCCCTTGGTATGAGCAGTTCTTC; cdr3_aa: CATNEGGPSPWYEQFF
d_call: .; v_call: TRBV15; clone_size: .; j_call: TRBJ2-3; cdr3_nt: TGTGCCACCAGCAGTCATCGGGGGTCTGCCGTAGATACGCAGTATTTT; cdr3_aa: CATSSHRGSAVDTQYF
d_call: .; v_call: TRBV28; clone_size: many; j_call: TRBJ1-1; cdr3_nt: TGTGCCAGCAGCCGTATTACCGGGACTCTGAAAGCTTTCTTT; cdr3_aa: CASSRITGTLKAFF
d_call: .; v_call: TRBV10-1; clone_size: .; j_call: TRBJ2-3; cdr3_nt: TGCGCCAGCAGTGAGTCGAACGGGGCGGATACGCAGTATTTT; cdr3_aa: CASSESNGADTQYF
d_call: .; v_call: TRBV11-2; clone_size: many; j_call: TRBJ1-4; cdr3_nt: TGTGCCAGCAGCTTAGATGCATCAGGCGGTGGAAAACTGTTTTTT; cdr3_aa: CASSLDASGGGKLFF
d_call: TRBD2; v_call: TRBV7-9; clone_size: .; j_call: TRBJ2-3; cdr3_nt: TGTGCCAGCAGCCTGGGGACTAGCGGGCTAATCCACGATACGCAGTATTTT; cdr3_aa: CASSLGTSGLIHDTQYF
d_call: .; v_call: TRBV28; clone_size: .; j_call: TRBJ2-5; cdr3_nt: TGTGCCAGTACTCTAAGGAGCACCGAGACCCAGTACTTC; cdr3_aa: CASTLRSTETQYF
d_call: TRBD2; v_call: TRBV10-3; clone_size: .; j_call: TRBJ2-1; cdr3_nt: TGTGCCACCGGGACTAGCGGAAATGAGCAGTTCTTC; cdr3_aa: CATGTSGNEQFF
d_call: .; v_call: TRBV6-5; clone_size: few; j_call: TRBJ2-7; cdr3_nt: TGTGCCAGCAGTTATGGGAGTAGATCCTACGAGCAGTACTTC; cdr3_aa: CASSYGSRSYEQYF
d_call: .; v_call: TRBV7-2; clone_size: .; j_call: TRBJ1-6; cdr3_nt: TGTGCCAGCAGCTTTCCAGGGCTGGGTTCACCCCTCCACTTT; cdr3_aa: CASSFPGLGSPLHF
d_call: TRBD2; v_call: TRBV9; clone_size: many; j_call: TRBJ2-7; cdr3_nt: TGTGCCAGCAGCGTAGGTCCTAGCGGCTCCTACGAGCAGTACTTC; cdr3_aa: CASSVGPSGSYEQYF
d_call: .; v_call: TRBV13; clone_size: many; j_call: TRBJ2-4; cdr3_nt: TGTGCCAGCAGCTTAGAAAACATTCAGTACTTC; cdr3_aa: CASSLENIQYF
d_call: .; v_call: TRBV5-1; clone_size: .; j_call: TRBJ1-2; cdr3_nt: TGCGCCAGCAGCTTTGACGGAGCCTCGGGAGGCTACACCTTC; cdr3_aa: CASSFDGASGGYTF
d_call: TRBD2; v_call: TRBV5-1; clone_size: many; j_call: TRBJ2-1; cdr3_nt: TGCGCCAGCAGCGGATCTAGCGGGGGAGTTCCAGCTGTGTGGAATGAGCAGTTCTTC; cdr3_aa: CASSGSSGGVPAVWNEQFF
d_call: .; v_call: TRBV3-1; clone_size: .; j_call: TRBJ2-3; cdr3_nt: TGTGCCAGCAGCCAAGAAACGGGGCGAACAGATACGCAGTATTTT; cdr3_aa: CASSQETGRTDTQYF
d_call: .; v_call: TRBV7-9; clone_size: .; j_call: TRBJ1-5; cdr3_nt: TGTGCCAGCAGCTCTCAGGGTGGGGATCAGCCCCAGCATTTT; cdr3_aa: CASSSQGGDQPQHF
d_call: TRBD2; v_call: TRBV4-1; clone_size: few; j_call: TRBJ2-1; cdr3_nt: TGCGCCAGCAGCCACCCGGGGGGATCCTACAATGAGCAGTTCTTC; cdr3_aa: CASSHPGGSYNEQFF
d_call: TRBD1; v_call: TRBV7-9; clone_size: many; j_call: TRBJ2-7; cdr3_nt: TGTGCCAGCAGAAACACAGGGGGCCTAAGCTCCTACGAGCAGTACTTC; cdr3_aa: CASRNTGGLSSYEQYF
d_call: TRBD2; v_call: TRBV7-2; clone_size: .; j_call: TRBJ2-3; cdr3_nt: TGTGCCAGCAGCCTATGGGCAGCGGGGCCCACAGATACGCAGTATTTT; cdr3_aa: CASSLWAAGPTDTQYF
d_call: .; v_call: TRBV4-1; clone_size: .; j_call: TRBJ1-1; cdr3_nt: TGCGCCAGCAGCCAAGATATAAGGGGATTGGAAGCTTTCTTT; cdr3_aa: CASSQDIRGLEAFF
d_call: .; v_call: TRBV12-3/TRBV12-4; clone_size: many; j_call: TRBJ1-5; cdr3_nt: TGTGCCAGCAGCTTGGGAGGGTTCGATCAGCCCCAGCATTTT; cdr3_aa: CASSLGGFDQPQHF
d_call: .; v_call: TRBV20-1; clone_size: many; j_call: TRBJ2-7; cdr3_nt: TGCAGTGCTAGAGAGGGGCGAGAGCCCTACGAGCAGTACTTC; cdr3_aa: CSAREGREPYEQYF
d_call: TRBD2; v_call: TRBV12-3/TRBV12-4; clone_size: .; j_call: TRBJ2-1; cdr3_nt: TGTGTAAGCGGGAGCTCCTACAATGAGCAGTTCTTC; cdr3_aa: CVSGSSYNEQFF
d_call: .; v_call: TRBV5-5; clone_size: .; j_call: TRBJ2-1; cdr3_nt: TGTGCCAGCAGCCATCGTACCCGAGGTTACAATGAGCAGTTCTTC; cdr3_aa: CASSHRTRGYNEQFF